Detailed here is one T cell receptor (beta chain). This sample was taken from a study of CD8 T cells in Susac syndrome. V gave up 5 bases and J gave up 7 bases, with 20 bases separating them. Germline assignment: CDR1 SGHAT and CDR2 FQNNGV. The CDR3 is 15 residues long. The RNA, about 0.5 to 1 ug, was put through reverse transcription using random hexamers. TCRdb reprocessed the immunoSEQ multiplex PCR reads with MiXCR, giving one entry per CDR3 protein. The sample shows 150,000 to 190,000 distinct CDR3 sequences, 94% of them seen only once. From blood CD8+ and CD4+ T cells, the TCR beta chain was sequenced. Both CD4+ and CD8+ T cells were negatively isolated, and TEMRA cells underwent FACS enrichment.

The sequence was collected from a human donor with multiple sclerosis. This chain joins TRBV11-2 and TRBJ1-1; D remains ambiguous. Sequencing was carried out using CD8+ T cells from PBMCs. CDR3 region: CASSRELGPVFEAFF. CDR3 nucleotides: TGTGCCAGCAGCCGGGAACTAGGGCCGGTGTTTGAAGCTTTCTTT.